The 19 T cell receptor beta chains given below trace back to one sample, sequenced in a study of T cells in Graves' hyperthyroidism and ophthalmopathy. The CDR3 regions of TCR beta were amplified from RNA transcripts. The primer set for the first-round RT-PCR of the TCR CDR3 was HTBI. TCRdb processed the multiplex PCR reads anew with MiXCR; each CDR3 protein has one entry. The sample consists of a few hundred thousand distinct CDR3 sequences, approximately 14% of them appearing once. The sample consisted of blood. The receptors shown here come from a woman under 30 with Graves' hyperthyroidism.

The chain has TRBV11-2 and TRBJ1-5; D is undetermined. Trimming took 3 bases from V and 3 from J, leaving 12 bases between them. Germline V gene data show CDR1 as SGHAT and CDR2 as FQNNGV. The CDR3 is made up of 15 amino acids. The CDR3 sequence is CASSLGSGYNQPQHF. In nucleotides, the CDR3 is TGTGCCAGCAGCTTGGGTTCGGGGTACAATCAGCCCCAGCATTTT.

This clonotype appeared many times. This sequence joins TRBV28 and TRBJ1-1; the match to TRBD1 covers 7 bases. Germline CDR1 MDHEN, CDR2 SYDVKM. The V and J ends lost 1 base and 1 base, in that order; junction bases with no gene match: 12. CDR3 length: 18 residues. The CDR3 spells CASSLSLGRGSTNTEAFF. As DNA, the CDR3 is TGTGCCAGCAGTTTATCCCTCGGCAGGGGGTCGACGAACACTGAAGCTTTCTTT.

Only one count was recorded for this clonotype. The chain links TRBV19 to TRBJ1-2, with D perhaps TRBD1 (5 bases). CDR3 length: 13 amino acids. The V gene's germline CDR1 is LNHDA and CDR2 SQIVND (reference sequence). Between the trimmed V and J ends, which lost 6 bases and 2 bases, there was a span of 10 bases. The CDR3, as DNA: TGTGCCAGTAGATCAGACAGAAACTATGGCTACACCTTC. Translating gives CASRSDRNYGYTF.

The sample holds a few counts of this clonotype. J is TRBJ2-7 and V is TRBV28, with D maybe TRBD1 (5 bases). Trimming took 3 bases from V and 4 from J, leaving 13 bases between them. Germline lookup yields CDR1 MDHEN and CDR2 SYDVKM. The CDR3 loop spans 14 amino acids. The CDR3 coding sequence is TGTGCCAGCAGTTTGGGGCGGCCGGTATACGAGCAGTACTTC. This translates into CASSLGRPVYEQYF.

In the case of this clonotype: This clone may be a read error of a much larger clone one base away. The chain uses TRBV12-3 or TRBV12-4 and TRBJ2-1; a weak D match, TRBD2 (5 bases). Deletions cut 5 bases from V and 6 bases from J, with 17 bases between. The CDR3 consists of 15 residues. In nucleotides, the CDR3 is TGTGCCAGCAGTCAAGTCCCGGGCGGACTCAATGAGCAGTTCTTC. Amino acids: CASSQVPGGLNEQFF.

J is TRBJ1-3 and V is TRBV7-3; no definite D call. Trimming took 4 bases from V and 0 from J, leaving 10 bases between them. CDR3 length: 15 residues. Per germline, CDR1 SGHTA and CDR2 FQGTGA. The CDR3 DNA reads as TGTGCCAGCAGCTATCGACCCTCCTCTGGAAACACCATATATTTT. It yields the protein CASSYRPSSGNTIYF.

This clonotype was observed at least ten times. The CDR3 sequence: CASSPTGQSYGYTF. The CDR3 bases are TGTGCCAGCTCACCGACGGGACAGAGCTATGGCTACACCTTC. V and J are TRBV18 and TRBJ1-2; TRBD1 matches at 7 bases. The germline V gene has CDR1 KGHSH and CDR2 LQKENI. The ends lost 3 bases at V and 4 bases at J; junction bases unmatched: 5. This CDR3 has 14 residues.

This clonotype was detected only a few times. The V call is TRBV4-1, the J call TRBJ1-1; no firm D call. Germline V gives CDR1 MGHRA, CDR2 YSYEKL. Trimming removed 2 bases at V and 0 bases at J, with 13 bases between. The CDR3 length is 16 residues. DNA of the CDR3: TGCGCCAGCAGCCAATTAAGTCCGGCCATGAACACTGAAGCTTTCTTT. This codes for CASSQLSPAMNTEAFF.

This clonotype was counted many times. This rearrangement joins TRBV6-2 or TRBV6-3 to TRBJ1-1; maybe TRBD1 (5 bases). Germline CDR1 is MNHEY and CDR2 is SVGEGT. Trimming shortened V by 7 bases and J by 1 base, and 13 bases separated the two germline ends. The length of the CDR3 is 14 residues. The CDR3 spells CASTKRGENTEAFF. The CDR3 region has the DNA TGTGCCAGCACCAAGAGAGGGGAGAACACTGAAGCTTTCTTT.

This clonotype was seen only a few times. The chain carries TRBV25-1 and TRBJ1-6; 11 bases are shared with TRBD1. Germline assignment: CDR1 MGHDK and CDR2 SYGVNS. This CDR3 is built from 15 residues. V gave up 8 bases and J gave up 7 bases; unmatched junction bases: 7. The CDR3 sequence: CASGWDRGTNSPLHF. Here the CDR3 DNA reads TGTGCCAGCGGATGGGACAGGGGGACGAATTCACCCCTCCACTTT.

In this sample, this clonotype turned up many times. The genes are TRBV14 and TRBJ2-5; 11 bases are shared with TRBD1. CDR3 length equals 16 residues. Germline loops: CDR1 SGHDN, CDR2 FVKESK. V shed 4 bases and J 4 bases; nucleotides not matched to a gene: 8. This CDR3 is CASSPPGQGVRETQYF. The CDR3 DNA is TGTGCCAGCAGCCCTCCGGGACAGGGGGTCAGAGAGACCCAGTACTTC.

The genes are TRBV29-1 and TRBJ1-2; D gene ambiguous. Germline CDR1 SQVTM, CDR2 ANQGSEA. V lost 0 bases and J lost 2, with 10 bases in between. The CDR3 has 14 residues. Written as DNA, the CDR3 is TGCAGCGTTGAAGATCAGAGGAGAAACTATGGCTACACCTTC. Its protein is CSVEDQRRNYGYTF.

To note about this clonotype: Its ends do not fully match the called genes, so a read error is possible. The chain combines TRBV28 with TRBJ2-5; maybe TRBD1 (6 bases). Looked up from germline, CDR1 is MDHEN and CDR2 is SYDVKM. The CDR3 has 19 amino acids. The CDR3 DNA reads TGTGCCGGCAGTTTTCCCCTTACAGGGCCGGCGCAGGACTTAGAGACCCAGTACTTC. Amino acid sequence: CAGSFPLTGPAQDLETQYF.

This chain joins TRBV13 and TRBJ1-2; no reliable D call. CDR3 size: 16 residues. Germline V CDR1 and CDR2: PRHDT, FYEKMQ (reference sequence). Trimming removed 5 bases at V and 2 bases at J, with 18 bases between. Here the CDR3 reads CASSIQAEERNYGYTF. The CDR3 DNA is TGTGCCAGCAGCATCCAGGCGGAGGAGAGAAACTATGGCTACACCTTC.

The rearrangement uses TRBV7-3 and TRBJ2-2; D possibly uses TRBD1 or TRBD2 (6 bases each). V shed 5 bases and J shed 1 base, with 14 bases lying between them. This CDR3 has 16 residues. Germline CDR1 is SGHTA and CDR2 is FQGTGA. The CDR3 sequence: CASSPLGGRNTGELFF. CDR3 bases: TGTGCCAGCAGCCCCTTGGGGGGCCGGAACACCGGGGAGCTGTTTTTT. The complete variable domain, with remaining parts taken from reference TRBV7-3 and TRBJ2-2, reads GAGVSQTPSNKVTEKGKYVELRCDPISGHTALYWYRQSLGQGPEFLIYFQGTGAADDSGLPNDRFFAVRPEGSVSTLKIQRTERGDSAVYLCASSPLGGRNTGELFFGEGSRLTVL.

The genes are TRBV9 and TRBJ1-2; the D is unclear. Per germline, CDR1 SGDLS and CDR2 YYNGEE. CDR3 length equals 14 residues. The ends were cut back, 0 bases at V and 4 bases at J, with 10 bases in the middle. CDR3 amino acids: CASSVAKGSYGYTF. The CDR3 DNA follows: TGTGCCAGCAGCGTAGCTAAAGGGAGCTATGGCTACACCTTC.

Notes on this clonotype: A much larger clone lies one base from this, so it may be a read error. The genes are TRBV27 and TRBJ1-1; no clear D gene. V was shortened by 8 bases and J by 2 bases, with 12 bases between the two germline ends. Germline CDR1 MNHEY, CDR2 SMNVEV (reference sequence). CDR3 length: 13 amino acids. CDR3 amino acids: CASGREPNTEAFF. The CDR3 nucleotides read TGTGCCAGCGGTCGGGAACCAAACACTGAAGCTTTCTTT.

The gene calls are TRBV20-1 and TRBJ1-2; TRBD1 might be the D (6 bases). The germline gives CDR1 DFQATT, CDR2 SNEGSKA (reference sequence). The CDR3 length is 13 residues. Trimming took 0 bases from V and 8 from J, leaving 13 bases between them. This chain's CDR3 is CSARDRQGLGYTF. In DNA form, the CDR3 reads TGCAGTGCTAGAGATCGGCAGGGGCTGGGCTACACCTTC.

This clonotype was seen only a few times. V gene TRBV5-1 combines with J gene TRBJ1-2; TRBD1 is a possible D gene (6 bases). Trimming took 0 bases from V and 4 from J, leaving 13 bases between them. The CDR3 has 15 residues. Germline V gene sequence: CDR1 SGHRS, CDR2 YFSETQ. CDR3 DNA: TGCGCCAGCAGCTTGGACCCAGGGGTGGGCTATGGCTACACCTTC. Protein product: CASSLDPGVGYGYTF.